Given below is one TCR beta chain in context. Per the authors' pipeline: Amplified reference gene primers provided the basis for estimating nucleated cell counts. Generated by immunoSEQ multiplex PCR, the TCRdb table keeps only in-frame clones and is missing some. V and J calls and clone size are copied from that table; D and trimming were computed from the DNA. The sample carries under 200,000 clones, roughly 84% recorded once. The data belong to a study of blood T cell repertoires in COVID-19. Study summary: Samples representing acute and convalescent COVID-19 were sourced from the United States, Italy and Spain. PBMCs, B-cell-depleted T cells, or T cells were the source of the cDNA or gDNA that made up the material.

V shed 5 bases and J shed 0 bases, with 14 bases lying between them. Germline-derived CDR1 and CDR2 are MNHNY and SVGAGI (reference sequence). This CDR3 has 16 residues. This receptor was obtained from a man in his sixties who had recovered from COVID-19. Sequenced material: peripheral blood. The chain carries TRBV6-6 and TRBJ2-1; TRBD1 is a possible D gene (6 bases). The CDR3 DNA reads TGTGCCAGCAGTCCGTTAACAGGGAGCTCCTACAATGAGCAGTTCTTC. Its protein product is CASSPLTGSSYNEQFF.